The 17 T cell receptor beta chains given below trace back to one sample, sequenced in a study of OX40 agonist ivuxolimab in advanced cancers. The table came from immunoSEQ multiplex PCR; TCRdb's copy has only in-frame clones and leaves some out. The data hold approximately 26,000 clones, with roughly 93% observed a single time. The sample here was CD4+ or CD8+ T cells sorted from blood, taken in a trial of the OX40 agonist ivuxolimab. These TCRs come from an adult with an advanced solid tumor such as melanoma, head and neck, liver or kidney cancer.

The chain employs TRBV9 and TRBJ2-3; the D is unclear. Trimming cost V 2 bases and J 1 base, with 5 bases left between them. The germline V gene encodes CDR1 SGDLS and CDR2 YYNGEE. This CDR3 contains 13 residues. CDR3 amino acids: CASSVSGTDTQYF. CDR3 sequence (DNA): TGTGCCAGCAGCGTGTCCGGCACAGATACGCAGTATTTT.

This clone was detected a few times. The gene calls are TRBV2 and TRBJ1-5; unclear D gene. The CDR3 totals 13 residues. V was clipped by 3 bases and J by 4 bases, with 7 bases between them. Germline loops: CDR1 SNHLY, CDR2 FYNNEI. The CDR3 is CASSDAGNQPQHF. CDR3 nucleotides: TGTGCCAGCAGTGATGCGGGTAATCAGCCCCAGCATTTT.

V and J are TRBV6-5 and TRBJ1-1; possibly TRBD1 for D (5 bases). The CDR3 spans 15 residues. Trimming took off 2 bases at V and 0 bases at J, with 10 bases between the two ends. The germline V gene has CDR1 MNHEY and CDR2 SVGAGI. This CDR3 reads CASSYGSGLNTEAFF. The CDR3 nucleotides are TGTGCCAGCAGTTACGGGTCAGGGCTGAACACTGAAGCTTTCTTT.

This chain links TRBV5-6 with TRBJ1-2; TRBD1 matches at 8 bases. Trimming took 0 bases from V and 7 from J; bases not matched to a gene: 8. Per the germline V gene, CDR1 is SGHDT and CDR2 is YYEEEE. The CDR3 extends over 15 amino acids. CDR3 coding DNA: TGTGCCAGCAGCTTGGCCAGTAGACAGGGGATTGGCTACACCTTC. This gives the protein CASSLASRQGIGYTF.

The V call is TRBV5-1, the J call TRBJ2-7, with D possibly matching TRBD2 (5 bases). This CDR3 is built from 15 residues. Germline lookup yields CDR1 SGHRS and CDR2 YFSETQ. The V and J ends lost 0 bases and 2 bases respectively, with 12 bases between them. The CDR3 DNA reads as TGCGCCAGCAGCTTGGGGGGTGCGAGGGCCTACGAGCAGTACTTC. Its protein product is CASSLGGARAYEQYF.

This chain joins TRBV10-1 and TRBJ1-1, with TRBD1 as a possible D gene (5 bases). The CDR3 covers 16 residues. Trimming left V 5 bases short and J 3 bases short, with 19 bases between. Per the germline V gene, CDR1 is WNHNN and CDR2 is SYGVQD (reference sequence). The CDR3 is CASSPRERGIYTEAFF. As DNA, the CDR3 is TGCGCCAGCAGTCCTCGTGAGCGGGGGATCTACACTGAAGCTTTCTTT.

This rearrangement joins TRBV2 to TRBJ1-2; TRBD1 agrees at 7 bases. Germline CDR1 is SNHLY and CDR2 is FYNNEI. This CDR3 is built from 15 residues. V was clipped by 6 bases and J by 2 bases; unmatched bases: 9. CDR3 DNA: TGTGCCAGCAGACAAGGACAGGTCGGAAACTATGGCTACACCTTC. This codes for CASRQGQVGNYGYTF.

The V call is TRBV11-3, the J call TRBJ2-1; D not certain. The length of the CDR3 is 13 residues. In germline, CDR1 is SGHNT, CDR2 YENEEA. Trimming removed 1 base from V and 7 bases from J, with 8 bases in between. The CDR3, as DNA: TGTGCCAGCAGCTTAGGTGGTATAAATGAGCAGTTCTTC. It is translated as CASSLGGINEQFF.

The V gene is TRBV14, the J gene TRBJ2-3; D perhaps matches TRBD1 (6 bases). Germline V lookup: CDR1 SGHDN, CDR2 FVKESK. V lost 0 bases and J 4 bases, leaving 8 bases between the germline ends. This CDR3 contains 14 residues. The CDR3 loop reads CASSQEWGPDTQYF. DNA for the CDR3: TGTGCCAGCAGCCAAGAGTGGGGGCCAGATACGCAGTATTTT.

The rearrangement links TRBV7-6 to TRBJ2-5; 8 nucleotides line up with TRBD2. In germline, CDR1 is SGHVS, CDR2 FNYEAQ. The CDR3 length is 17 residues. Unmatched junction bases numbered 14, after V lost 7 bases and J lost 1 base. The CDR3 nucleotides read TGTGCCAGCACTGAAAGTGGAGGAAGCGGGGGCCAAGAGACCCAGTACTTC. This codes for CASTESGGSGGQETQYF.

In its sample, this clone was seen once. The chain employs TRBV7-2 and TRBJ2-5; D unresolved. The DNA end favors TRBJ2-7, so the J call may be wrong. This CDR3 spans 13 amino acids. CDR1 is SGHTA and CDR2 is FQGNSA in the germline V gene. CDR3 in amino acids: CASSLVVAYEQYF. CDR3 DNA: TGTGCCAGCAGCTTAGTGGTGGCCTACGAGCAGTACTTC.

CDR3 in DNA: TGTGCCAGTAGTGCATACAGGGGGTTGAGCACCGGGGAGCTGTTTTTT. Residues: CASSAYRGLSTGELFF. J is TRBJ2-2 and V is TRBV19, with TRBD1 matching 8 bases. Germline V gives CDR1 LNHDA, CDR2 SQIVND (reference sequence). The junction had 9 bases not matched to a gene; V was cut back by 5 bases and J by 4 bases. The CDR3 loop spans 16 amino acids.

A single count supports this clone. The CDR3 sequence: CASSLAVGTSYEQYF. As DNA, the CDR3 is TGTGCCAGCAGCTTAGCAGTGGGGACCTCCTACGAGCAGTACTTC. This rearrangement joins TRBV7-2 to TRBJ2-7, with D perhaps assigned TRBD1 or TRBD2 (5 bases each). The V end was cut by 0 bases, the J end by 0 bases, with 9 bases between. The CDR3 consists of 15 residues. The germline CDR1 and CDR2 sequences are SGHTA and FQGNSA.

This clone was observed a single time. The gene calls are TRBV6-1 and TRBJ2-3; the D is unclear. The V and J ends lost 2 bases and 0 bases respectively, with 12 bases between them. There are 16 residues in the CDR3. CDR1 MNHNS and CDR2 SASEGT come from the germline V gene. CDR3 DNA: TGTGCCAGCAGTGAAAGCCTGCTCCTAAGCACAGATACGCAGTATTTT. Its translation: CASSESLLLSTDTQYF.

V usage is TRBV4-3 and J usage is TRBJ2-3; D ambiguous. Trimming pared 0 bases from V and 1 base from J, leaving 11 bases between. The V gene's germline CDR1 is LGHNA and CDR2 YSLEER. CDR3 size: 16 residues. This chain's CDR3 is CASSQDRHGGTDTQYF. The CDR3 DNA follows: TGCGCCAGCAGCCAAGATCGTCATGGGGGCACAGATACGCAGTATTTT.

This rearrangement joins TRBV5-1 to TRBJ1-1; 7 bases match TRBD1. V lost 4 bases and J lost 2; bases outside the gene matches: 5. The CDR3 covers 14 residues. Germline V lookup: CDR1 SGHRS, CDR2 YFSETQ. CDR3 region: CASSHGTDNTEAFF. CDR3 in DNA: TGCGCCAGCAGCCATGGGACAGATAACACTGAAGCTTTCTTT.

The V call is TRBV4-1, the J call TRBJ2-1; TRBD2 matches 11 bases. The length of the CDR3 is 15 residues. CDR1 is MGHRA, CDR2 YSYEKL, per germline. V dropped 2 bases and J dropped 7; count of bases not matched to a gene: 4. CDR3 sequence: CASSQRTSGWNEQFF. The CDR3 region has the DNA TGCGCCAGCAGCCAACGGACTAGCGGGTGGAATGAGCAGTTCTTC.